What follows is one T cell receptor (beta chain) and its context. The germline CDR1 and CDR2 sequences are SEHNR and FQNEAQ (reference sequence). CDR3 length: 15 residues. V lost 5 bases, J lost 4 bases, and 15 bases lay in between. The data were obtained in a study of shared clonotypes between healthy human individuals. Naive CD8 cells lacked CD45RO, underwent positive selection for CCR7 and left out terminally differentiated effector memory CD45RA+ cells. Using immunoSEQ multiplex PCR, the repertoire was profiled, and TCRdb retains in-frame clones only, with some absent. There are a few hundred thousand clones in the sample; about 95% occur only once, and about 0.11% lies in the top ten.

The receptor comes from a woman in her thirties in good health. The chain carries TRBV7-9 and TRBJ2-1; tentative D call: TRBD1 (6 bases). Material for sequencing was naive CD8+ T cells sorted from blood. The DNA of the CDR3 is TGTGCCAGCAGCCCCCTCACAGGGATGTACAATGAGCAGTTCTTC. Translated, it gives CASSPLTGMYNEQFF.